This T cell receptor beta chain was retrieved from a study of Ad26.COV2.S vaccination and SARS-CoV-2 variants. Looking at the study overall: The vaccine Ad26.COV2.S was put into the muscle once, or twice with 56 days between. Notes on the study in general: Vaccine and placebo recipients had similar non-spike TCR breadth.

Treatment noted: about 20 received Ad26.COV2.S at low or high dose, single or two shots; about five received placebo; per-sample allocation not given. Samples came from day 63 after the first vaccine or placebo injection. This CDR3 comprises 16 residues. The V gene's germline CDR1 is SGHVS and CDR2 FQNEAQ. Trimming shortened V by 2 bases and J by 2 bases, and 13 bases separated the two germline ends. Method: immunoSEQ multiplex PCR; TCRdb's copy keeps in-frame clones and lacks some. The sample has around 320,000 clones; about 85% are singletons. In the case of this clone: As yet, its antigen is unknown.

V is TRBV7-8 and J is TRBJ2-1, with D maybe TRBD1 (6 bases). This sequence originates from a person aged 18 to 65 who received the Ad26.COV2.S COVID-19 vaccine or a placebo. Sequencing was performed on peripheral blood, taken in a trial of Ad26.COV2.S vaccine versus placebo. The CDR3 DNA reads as TGTGCCAGCAGCTTATTACCGGGACATACCTACAATGAGCAGTTCTTC. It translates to CASSLLPGHTYNEQFF.